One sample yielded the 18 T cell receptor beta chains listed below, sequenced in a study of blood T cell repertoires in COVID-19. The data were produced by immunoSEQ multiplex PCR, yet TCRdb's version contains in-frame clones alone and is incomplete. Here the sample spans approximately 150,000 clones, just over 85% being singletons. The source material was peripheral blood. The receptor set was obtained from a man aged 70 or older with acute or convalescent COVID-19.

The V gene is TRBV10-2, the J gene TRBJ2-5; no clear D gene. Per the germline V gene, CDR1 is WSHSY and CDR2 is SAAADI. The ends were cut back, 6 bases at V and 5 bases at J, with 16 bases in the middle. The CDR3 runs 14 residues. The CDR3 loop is CASSGTGLPETQYF. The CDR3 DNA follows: TGCGCCAGCAGCGGCACTGGGCTACCGGAGACCCAGTACTTC.

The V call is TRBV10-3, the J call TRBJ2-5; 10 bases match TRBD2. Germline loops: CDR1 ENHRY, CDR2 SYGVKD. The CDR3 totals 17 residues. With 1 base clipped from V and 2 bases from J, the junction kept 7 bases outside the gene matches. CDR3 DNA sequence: TGTGCCATCAGTGAGTTAACTAGCGGGAATAGTCAAGAGACCCAGTACTTC. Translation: CAISELTSGNSQETQYF.

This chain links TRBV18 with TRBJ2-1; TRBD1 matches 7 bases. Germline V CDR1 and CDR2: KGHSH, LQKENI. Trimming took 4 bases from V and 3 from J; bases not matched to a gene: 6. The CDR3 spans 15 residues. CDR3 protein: CASSRGQTIYNEQFF. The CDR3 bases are TGTGCCAGCTCACGGGGACAGACCATCTACAATGAGCAGTTCTTC.

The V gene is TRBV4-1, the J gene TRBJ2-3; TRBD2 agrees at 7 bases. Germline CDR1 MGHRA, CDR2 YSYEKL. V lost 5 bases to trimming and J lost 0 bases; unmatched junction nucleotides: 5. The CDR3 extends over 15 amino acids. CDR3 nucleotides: TGCGCCAGCAGCACTAGCGTTACTAGCACAGATACGCAGTATTTT. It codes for CASSTSVTSTDTQYF.

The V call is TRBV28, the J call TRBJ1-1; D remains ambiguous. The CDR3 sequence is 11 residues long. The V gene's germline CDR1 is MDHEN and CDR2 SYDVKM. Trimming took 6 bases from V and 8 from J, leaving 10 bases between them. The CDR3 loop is CASSLRREAFF. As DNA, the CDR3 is TGTGCCAGCAGCCTCCGTCGGGAAGCTTTCTTT.

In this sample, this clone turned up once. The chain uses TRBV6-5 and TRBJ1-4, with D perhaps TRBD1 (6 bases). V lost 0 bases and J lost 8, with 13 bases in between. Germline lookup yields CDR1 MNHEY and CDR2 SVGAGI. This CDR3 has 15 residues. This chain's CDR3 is CASSYSTGLGEKLFF. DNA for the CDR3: TGTGCCAGCAGTTACTCCACAGGGTTGGGGGAAAAACTGTTTTTT.

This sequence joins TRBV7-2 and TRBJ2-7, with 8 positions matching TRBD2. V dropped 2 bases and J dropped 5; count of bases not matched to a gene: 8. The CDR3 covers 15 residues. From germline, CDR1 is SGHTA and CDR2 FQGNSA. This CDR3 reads CASSLRTGGPHEQYF. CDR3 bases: TGTGCCAGCAGCTTAAGGACGGGAGGGCCCCACGAGCAGTACTTC.

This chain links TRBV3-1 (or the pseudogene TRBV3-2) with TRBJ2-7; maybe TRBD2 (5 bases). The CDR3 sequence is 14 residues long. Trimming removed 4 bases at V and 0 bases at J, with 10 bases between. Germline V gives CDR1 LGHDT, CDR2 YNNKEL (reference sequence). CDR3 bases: TGTGCCAGCAGCCGGGTAGGAGGCTCCTACGAGCAGTACTTC. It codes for CASSRVGGSYEQYF.

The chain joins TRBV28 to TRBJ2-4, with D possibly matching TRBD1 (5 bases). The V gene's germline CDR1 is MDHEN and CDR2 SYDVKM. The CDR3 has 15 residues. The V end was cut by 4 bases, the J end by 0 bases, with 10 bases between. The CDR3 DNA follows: TGTGCCAGCAGTTATGCACAGGCAGCCAAAAACATTCAGTACTTC. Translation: CASSYAQAAKNIQYF.

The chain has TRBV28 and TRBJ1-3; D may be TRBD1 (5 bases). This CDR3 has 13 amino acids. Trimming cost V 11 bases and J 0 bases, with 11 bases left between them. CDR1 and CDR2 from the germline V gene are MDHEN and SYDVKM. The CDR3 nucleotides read TGTGCCGGGGGGACTTCCTCTGGAAACACCATATATTTT. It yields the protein CAGGTSSGNTIYF.

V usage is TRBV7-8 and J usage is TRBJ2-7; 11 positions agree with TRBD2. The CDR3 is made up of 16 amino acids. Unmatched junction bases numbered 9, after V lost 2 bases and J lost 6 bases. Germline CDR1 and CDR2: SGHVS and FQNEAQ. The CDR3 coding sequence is TGTGCCAGCAGCTTACCTAGCGGGAGGTCACCCGGCGAGCAGTACTTC. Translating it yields CASSLPSGRSPGEQYF.

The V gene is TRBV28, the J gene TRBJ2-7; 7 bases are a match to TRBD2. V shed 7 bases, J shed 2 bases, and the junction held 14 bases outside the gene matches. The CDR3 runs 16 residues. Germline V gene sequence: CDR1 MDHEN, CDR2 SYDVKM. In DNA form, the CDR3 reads TGTGCCAGCATTACCTCGAGCGGGATGCCCCCCTACGAGCAGTACTTC. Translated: CASITSSGMPPYEQYF.

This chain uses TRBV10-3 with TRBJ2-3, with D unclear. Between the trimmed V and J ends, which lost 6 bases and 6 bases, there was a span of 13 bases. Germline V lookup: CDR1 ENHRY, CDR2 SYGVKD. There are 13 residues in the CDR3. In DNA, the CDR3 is TGTGCCATCAGAGACGGCCTCGGGGATACGCAGTATTTT. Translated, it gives CAIRDGLGDTQYF.

The CDR3 sequence: CAISPRGWNSPLHF. The CDR3 coding sequence is TGTGCCATCAGTCCCAGGGGTTGGAATTCACCCCTCCACTTT. The chain recombines TRBV10-3 with TRBJ1-6; D possibly corresponds to TRBD1 (6 bases). Trimming took 5 bases from V and 7 from J, leaving 12 bases between them. Germline CDR1 reads ENHRY; CDR2 reads SYGVKD. The length of the CDR3 is 14 residues.

This CDR3 reads CASSPNSAGTGELFF. The CDR3 nucleotides are TGTGCCAGCTCACCAAATAGCGCGGGCACCGGGGAGCTGTTTTTT. The chain has TRBV18 and TRBJ2-2; the D gene is possibly TRBD2 (5 bases). V was pared by 2 bases and J by 4 bases, with 11 bases between. The CDR3 loop spans 15 amino acids. CDR1 is KGHSH, CDR2 LQKENI, per germline.

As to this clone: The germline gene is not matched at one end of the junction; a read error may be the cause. CDR3 protein: CASSFQGREETQYF. The CDR3 coding sequence is TGTGCTAGCAGCTTCCAGGGGAGAGAAGAGACCCAGTACTTC. The chain carries TRBV7-7 and TRBJ2-5; D might be TRBD1 (6 bases). CDR1 is SSHAT and CDR2 is FNYEAQ in the germline V gene (reference sequence). This CDR3 contains 14 residues.

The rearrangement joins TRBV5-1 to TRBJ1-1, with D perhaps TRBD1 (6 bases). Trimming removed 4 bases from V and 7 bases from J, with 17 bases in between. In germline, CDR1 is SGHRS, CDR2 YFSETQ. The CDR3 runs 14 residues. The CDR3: CASSPGGRVYEAFF. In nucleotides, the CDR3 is TGCGCCAGCAGCCCGGGGGGGCGCGTATATGAAGCTTTCTTT.

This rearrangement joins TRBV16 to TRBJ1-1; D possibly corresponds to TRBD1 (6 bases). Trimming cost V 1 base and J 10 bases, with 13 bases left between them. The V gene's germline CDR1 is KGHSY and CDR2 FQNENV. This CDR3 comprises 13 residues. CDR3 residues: CASSQLWGRGAFF. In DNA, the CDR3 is TGTGCCAGCAGCCAATTATGGGGGCGAGGAGCTTTCTTT.